These 31 T cell receptor beta chains originate from one sample sequenced in a study of T cells in women clearing cervical HPV infection. Produced via immunoSEQ multiplex PCR; TCRdb's table is partial and in-frame only. The table for this sample gives approximately 34,000 clones. The sequenced sample was blood buffy coat. These receptors all come from a woman between 18 and 70 years old with a cervical HPV16 infection that either progressed to CIN3+ or cleared (not recorded which).

A remark on this clone: The CDR3 end is not reached by the read, which stops 3 residues before it; the germline J gene fills it in. V is TRBV7-3 and J is TRBJ2-1; 12 bases align to TRBD2. Germline-derived CDR1 and CDR2 are SGHTA and FQGTGA. The V gene end was trimmed by 5 bases and the J gene end by 9 bases; junction bases not matched to a gene: 8. CDR3 length: 15 amino acids. The part of the CDR3 DNA that was read is TGTGCCAGCAGCCCCCGGACTAGCGGGGAGGGTGAG. This translates into CASSPRTSGEGE. The whole CDR3 protein is CASSPRTSGEGEQFF.

Comment on this clone: The read falls 3 residues short of the CDR3 end, and the missing part is taken from the germline J gene. V and J are TRBV27 and TRBJ1-2, with 7 positions matching TRBD1. Germline V CDR1 and CDR2: MNHEY, SMNVEV (reference sequence). J gave up 2 bases and V 3 bases, and 15 bases lay outside the gene matches. CDR3 length equals 18 residues. The CDR3 reads CASSFDPRPGQMNYGYTF. CDR3 DNA, as far as it was read: TGTGCCAGCAGTTTTGATCCCAGACCGGGACAGATGAACTATGGC.

A remark on this clone: The sequenced fragment ends 3 residues before the CDR3 boundary, so the rest is inferred from the germline J gene. V gene TRBV5-1 combines with J gene TRBJ2-2; 7 positions agree with TRBD2. V dropped 4 bases and J dropped 3; count of bases not matched to a gene: 6. The CDR3 totals 15 residues. Germline V gene data show CDR1 as SGHRS and CDR2 as YFSETQ. Partial CDR3 DNA: TGCGCCAGCAGCCGATCGGGGGGAGACACCGGGGAG. Encoded protein: CASSRSGGDTGE. The whole CDR3 reads CASSRSGGDTGELFF.

As to this clone: The observed sequence ends 3 residues before the CDR3 terminus, with the missing tail filled in from the germline J gene. V gene TRBV5-6 combines with J gene TRBJ1-1; D may be TRBD1 (5 bases). Germline V gives CDR1 SGHDT, CDR2 YYEEEE. This CDR3 spans 13 amino acids. The part of the CDR3 DNA that was read is TGTGCCAGCAGCTCCTGGGCGGGGGAACGG. Translation: CASSSWAGER. The whole CDR3 is CASSSWAGERAFF.

On this clone: Read sequence stops 3 residues before the CDR3 end, and the germline J gene provides the missing end. This chain connects TRBV7-9 to TRBJ1-2, with 7 bases identical to TRBD1. Germline CDR1 is SEHNR and CDR2 is FQNEAQ (reference sequence). The CDR3 runs to 13 residues. The CDR3 loop reads CASSLLTGIDYTF. The part of the CDR3 DNA that was read is TGTGCCAGCAGCCTCTTGACAGGGATCGAC.

A remark on this clone: The read halts 3 residues ahead of the CDR3 end, with the missing end drawn from the germline J gene. V and J are TRBV7-8 and TRBJ1-5; TRBD1 matches 7 bases. The J segment lost 0 bases and the V segment lost 2 bases, leaving 7 bases of the junction unmatched. This CDR3 spans 17 amino acids. Germline assignment: CDR1 SGHVS and CDR2 FQNEAQ. Here the CDR3 reads CASSLRQGWYSNQPQHF. The covered CDR3 bases are TGTGCCAGCAGCTTAAGACAGGGATGGTATAGCAATCAGCCC.

On this clone itself: The read comes to an end 3 residues before the CDR3 does, leaving the germline J gene to fill in the end. V usage is TRBV19 and J usage is TRBJ1-1; tentatively, D is TRBD1 (6 bases). This CDR3 is built from 14 residues. Germline loops: CDR1 LNHDA, CDR2 SQIVND (reference sequence). Between the trimmed V and J ends, which lost 7 bases and 0 bases, there was a span of 12 bases. Partial CDR3 DNA: TGTGCCAGTAATCACAGGGCCATGAACACTGAA. Translating gives CASNHRAMNTE. The full CDR3 is CASNHRAMNTEAFF.

With regard to this clone: The missing CDR3 end, 3 residues past where the read stops, is filled in from the germline J gene. The chain is built from TRBV27 and TRBJ2-7; tentatively, D is TRBD1 (7 bases). Germline CDR1 reads MNHEY; CDR2 reads SMNVEV (reference sequence). The ends were cut back, 10 bases at V and 3 bases at J, with 13 bases in the middle. The CDR3 spans 12 residues. CDR3 in amino acids: CATSGGSYEQYF. CDR3 DNA, as far as it was read: TGTGCCACCTCAGGGGGGAGCTACGAG.

As concerns this clone: The read finishes 3 residues shy of the CDR3 end, and the germline J gene is used to complete it. V usage is TRBV30 and J usage is TRBJ2-1, with a weak D call TRBD1 (6 bases). The CDR3 has 16 residues. Deletions cut 6 bases from V and 6 bases from J, with 24 bases between. CDR1 GTSNPN and CDR2 SVGIG come from the germline V gene (reference sequence). The chain's CDR3 is CACLGKDRGLGNEQFF. The CDR3 bases that were read are TGTGCCTGCCTTGGCAAGGACAGAGGGCTCGGCAATGAG.

About this clone: Sequencing ends 3 residues short of the CDR3 end; the germline J gene provides the rest. The genes are TRBV20-1 and TRBJ2-3, with D possibly TRBD2 on 6 matching bases. Trimming stripped 0 bases from V and 2 bases from J, with 12 bases between. From germline, CDR1 is DFQATT and CDR2 SNEGSKA (reference sequence). The CDR3 length is 15 residues. This chain's CDR3 is CSARDRRATTDTQYF. The sequenced part of the CDR3 DNA is TGCAGTGCTAGAGATAGGAGGGCAACCACAGATACG.

CDR3 sequence reads: CASSRETGFNEKLFF. CDR3 DNA, as far as it was read: TGTGCCAGCAGCCGTGAGACAGGATTTAATGAAAAA. V is TRBV2 and J is TRBJ1-4; a weak D match, TRBD1 (6 bases). The read ends 3 residues before the CDR3 terminus; that terminus is restored from the germline J gene. Germline V lookup: CDR1 SNHLY, CDR2 FYNNEI. CDR3 length: 15 amino acids. V lost 6 bases and J 4 bases, leaving 15 bases between the germline ends.

A note on this clone: The missing CDR3 end, 3 residues past where the read stops, is filled in from the germline J gene. The chain links TRBV2 to TRBJ1-1; 7 positions agree with TRBD1. With 7 bases clipped from V and 5 bases from J, the junction kept 13 bases outside the gene matches. This CDR3 region has 15 residues. The germline CDR1 and CDR2 sequences are SNHLY and FYNNEI. This chain's CDR3 is CASMRALGGGTEAFF. The sequenced CDR3 bases are TGTGCCAGCATGAGGGCACTAGGGGGCGGTACTGAA.

Points on this clone: The read comes to an end 3 residues before the CDR3 does, leaving the germline J gene to fill in the end. The J gene is TRBJ2-1, the V gene TRBV7-7; D perhaps matches TRBD1 (5 bases). The ends were cut back, 1 base at V and 4 bases at J, with 5 bases in the middle. Germline CDR1 and CDR2: SSHAT and FNYEAQ (reference sequence). The CDR3 is 13 amino acids. This chain's CDR3 is CASSLDRYNEQFF. Incomplete CDR3 DNA: TGTGCCAGCAGCTTAGACAGGTACAATGAG.

About this clone itself: Sequencing ends 3 residues short of the CDR3 end; the germline J gene provides the rest. V usage is TRBV19 and J usage is TRBJ1-5, with a tentative D call TRBD1 (6 bases). This CDR3 is built from 16 residues. CDR1 LNHDA and CDR2 SQIVND come from the germline V gene (reference sequence). Trimming pared 7 bases from V and 0 bases from J, leaving 16 bases between. CDR3 DNA (partial): TGTGCCAGTAAGGCCCAGACAGGTAATAGCAATCAGCCC. Translating gives CASKAQTGNSNQP. The CDR3 in its entirety is CASKAQTGNSNQPQHF.

Concerning this clone: Read data end 3 residues before the CDR3 end; the end is taken from the germline J gene. The chain employs TRBV19 and TRBJ2-1; D is unresolved. V was trimmed by 4 bases and J by 6 bases, leaving 16 bases between them. The CDR3 sequence is 15 residues long. CDR1 and CDR2 from the germline V gene are LNHDA and SQIVND (reference sequence). The CDR3 loop reads CASSTGTPGFNEQFF. CDR3 DNA, as far as it was read: TGTGCCAGTAGTACCGGAACGCCAGGATTCAATGAG. The entire variable domain, with the rest obtained from reference TRBV19 and TRBJ2-1, is as follows: DGGITQSPKYLFRKEGQNVTLSCEQNLNHDAMYWYRQDPGQGLRLIYYSQIVNDFQKGDIAEGYSVSREKKESFPLTVTSAQKNPTAFYLCASSTGTPGFNEQFFGPGTRLTVL.

As concerns this clone: The read ends 3 residues before the CDR3 terminus; that terminus is restored from the germline J gene. The V gene is TRBV19, the J gene TRBJ2-4; D is perhaps TRBD2 (5 bases). Germline V gene sequence: CDR1 LNHDA, CDR2 SQIVND (reference sequence). There are 12 residues in the CDR3. CDR3 in amino acids: CAIQDFNYGQYF. The CDR3 DNA, read in part, is TGTGCCATCCAGGACTTTAACTATGGT. The variable domain in full, completed from reference TRBV19 and TRBJ2-4, reads DGGITQSPKYLFRKEGQNVTLSCEQNLNHDAMYWYRQDPGQGLRLIYYSQIVNDFQKGDIAEGYSVSREKKESFPLTVTSAQKNPTAFYLCAIQDFNYGQYFGAGTRLSVL.

The CDR3 protein is CSADPGTEWETQYF. CDR3 DNA, as far as it was read: TGCAGTGCTGATCCCGGGACAGAATGGGAGACT. This rearrangement joins TRBV20-1 to TRBJ2-4; 7 bases agree with TRBD1. The observed sequence ends 3 residues before the CDR3 terminus, with the missing tail filled in from the germline J gene. The germline gives CDR1 DFQATT, CDR2 SNEGSKA (reference sequence). The CDR3 has 14 amino acids.

Regarding this clone: The read stops 3 residues short of the end of the CDR3; the missing end is completed from the germline J gene. This chain links TRBV13 with TRBJ1-1, with 7 nucleotides matching TRBD1. The CDR3 sequence is 14 residues long. Trimming at V came to 2 bases and at J to 3 bases, leaving 3 bases not matched to a gene. Germline CDR1 is PRHDT and CDR2 is FYEKMQ (reference sequence). The CDR3 reads CASSLSQGYTEAFF. The sequenced CDR3 bases are TGTGCCAGCAGCTTATCACAGGGGTACACTGAA.

Comment on this clone: The DNA ends 3 residues before the CDR3 does, and the rest of the CDR3 is filled in from the germline J gene. The same CDR3 can be traced to other DNA sequences in this sample. This sequence joins TRBV28 and TRBJ2-7, with unresolved D. V dropped 2 bases and J dropped 0 bases, with 11 bases sitting between them. The CDR3 has 15 amino acids. The germline V gene encodes CDR1 MDHEN and CDR2 SYDVKM. CDR3 residues: CASSLSDYSSYEQYF. The DNA read from the CDR3 is TGTGCCAGCAGTTTAAGCGATTATAGCTCCTACGAG.

In regard to this clone: The DNA ends 3 residues before the CDR3 does, and the rest of the CDR3 is filled in from the germline J gene. This chain joins TRBV13 and TRBJ2-7; D gene uncertain. Germline V CDR1 and CDR2: PRHDT, FYEKMQ (reference sequence). Trimming cost V 0 bases and J 4 bases, with 4 bases left between them. The CDR3 runs 12 residues. The sequenced part of the CDR3 DNA is TGTGCCAGCAGCTTAGGCTCGTACGAG. Translating gives CASSLGSYE. The complete CDR3 reads CASSLGSYEQYF.

The sequenced part of the CDR3 DNA is TGTGCCAGTAGAGATCTTAGGGGGGGTGGTGAC. As protein: CASRDLRGGGD. The CDR3 in its entirety is CASRDLRGGGDAFF. The genes are TRBV19 and TRBJ1-1; a weak D match, TRBD1 (6 bases). Sequencing ends 3 residues short of the CDR3 end; the germline J gene provides the rest. Germline V gives CDR1 LNHDA, CDR2 SQIVND (reference sequence). The CDR3 extends over 14 amino acids.

Of note for this clone: The read comes to an end 3 residues before the CDR3 does, leaving the germline J gene to fill in the end. The chain combines TRBV6-2 or TRBV6-3 with TRBJ2-7; no firm D call. The CDR3 consists of 12 residues. Germline V gene data show CDR1 as MNHEY and CDR2 as SVGEGT. Deletions cut 6 bases from V and 3 bases from J, with 9 bases between. CDR3 bases read: TGTGCCAGCAGCAACCCGGGCTACGAG. Protein sequence: CASSNPGYE. The whole CDR3 reads CASSNPGYEQYF.

About this clone itself: The CDR3 extends 3 residues past the end of the read, so its final part is completed from the germline J gene. V usage is TRBV7-9 and J usage is TRBJ1-2; maybe TRBD1 (5 bases). Germline values: CDR1 SEHNR, CDR2 FQNEAQ (reference sequence). There are 15 residues in the CDR3. The sequenced CDR3 bases are TGTGCCAGCAGCGGACAACTAATTCTCTACAATGAC. It encodes CASSGQLILYND. The entire CDR3 reads CASSGQLILYNDYTF.

On this clone itself: Read sequence stops 3 residues before the CDR3 end, and the germline J gene provides the missing end. The chain carries TRBV19 and TRBJ1-5, with D uncertain. Trimming took 2 bases from V and 7 from J, leaving 9 bases between them. In germline, CDR1 is LNHDA, CDR2 SQIVND (reference sequence). The CDR3 consists of 13 residues. The CDR3 region is CASSISRGQPQHF. CDR3 bases read: TGTGCCAGTAGTATATCCCGCGGCCAGCCC.

As to this clone: From the germline J gene comes the end of the CDR3, since the read stops 3 residues before it. This chain uses TRBV5-1 with TRBJ1-4; D may be TRBD1 (5 bases). The CDR3 runs 14 residues. Germline V CDR1 and CDR2: SGHRS, YFSETQ. Partial CDR3 DNA: TGCGCCAGCAGCTTGGGACAGATTGGGTCACCA. The encoded protein is CASSLGQIGSP. The CDR3 in its entirety is CASSLGQIGSPLFF.

With respect to this clone: The read ends 3 residues before the CDR3 terminus; that terminus is restored from the germline J gene. The gene calls are TRBV30 and TRBJ1-4; D is perhaps TRBD1 (6 bases). Germline values: CDR1 GTSNPN, CDR2 SVGIG (reference sequence). The CDR3 loop spans 15 amino acids. The sequenced CDR3 bases are TGTGCCTGGAGTGGCGTAGGGGGGGGAGTCTCACCA. Amino acids: CAWSGVGGGVSP. The full CDR3 protein is CAWSGVGGGVSPLFF.

Points on this clone: With the read ending 3 residues before the CDR3 end, the germline J gene is used to fill in that end. The V and J genes are TRBV6-1 and TRBJ1-1; D unresolved. The CDR3 sequence is 15 residues long. Germline CDR1 MNHNS, CDR2 SASEGT. V lost 4 bases and J 3 bases, leaving 15 bases between the germline ends. CDR3 DNA, as far as it was read: TGTGCCAGCAGTGTAGTGTTGGACTTTTACACTGAA. Its translation: CASSVVLDFYTE. The full CDR3 is CASSVVLDFYTEAFF.

The part of the CDR3 DNA that was read is TGTGCCATCAGTGGACAGGGGACCGAA. The encoded protein is CAISGQGTE. The whole CDR3 protein is CAISGQGTEAFF. The V gene is TRBV10-3, the J gene TRBJ1-1; the match to TRBD1 covers 8 bases. Read data end 3 residues before the CDR3 end; the end is taken from the germline J gene. The V gene's germline CDR1 is ENHRY and CDR2 SYGVKD. CDR3 size: 12 residues.

Notes on this clone: Read coverage stops 3 residues before the CDR3 terminus; the germline J gene supplies the remainder. V usage is TRBV2 and J usage is TRBJ2-2; possibly TRBD1 for D (6 bases). The CDR3 loop spans 12 amino acids. Germline loops: CDR1 SNHLY, CDR2 FYNNEI. The CDR3 DNA, read in part, is TGTGCCAGCCTACAGGGTAATGAAAAG. The encoded protein is CASLQGNEK. The full CDR3 reads CASLQGNEKLFF.

Concerning this clone itself: Read coverage stops 3 residues before the CDR3 terminus; the germline J gene supplies the remainder. The chain is built from TRBV20-1 and TRBJ2-7; 9 bases match TRBD2. Germline CDR1 is DFQATT and CDR2 is SNEGSKA (reference sequence). The CDR3 runs to 15 residues. The V segment lost 1 base and the J segment 5 bases; nucleotides outside the gene matches: 9. CDR3 in amino acids: CSARAPGLAFNEQYF. The CDR3 bases that were read are TGCAGTGCTAGAGCCCCGGGACTAGCTTTCAACGAG.

Of note for this clone: The CDR3 is cut off 3 residues early in the read; its end comes from the germline J gene. This rearrangement joins TRBV7-3 to TRBJ1-1; D unresolved. V lost 2 bases and J lost 1, with 5 bases in between. The CDR3 consists of 13 residues. CDR1 and CDR2 from the germline V gene are SGHTA and FQGTGA. This CDR3 is CASSLEGNTEAFF. The part of the CDR3 DNA that was read is TGTGCCAGCAGCTTAGAAGGGAACACTGAA.